The rows below give T cell receptor beta chains drawn from one sample of a study of blood T cells in healthy people across ages. TCRdb re-called the 5' RACE reads through MiXCR, storing one row per CDR3 protein. Of about 1.1 million distinct CDR3 sequences listed, less than 45% are singletons. Input material: blood. The receptors shown here come from a man younger than 35 in good health. Each CDR3 is given with its conserved first and last residue.

j_call cdr3_length v_call cdr3_aa
TRBJ1-6 14 TRBV2 CASSPTVASSPLHF
TRBJ2-3 14 TRBV12-3/TRBV12-4 CASSRGDYTDTQYF
TRBJ1-1 14 TRBV20-1 CSARDPRDNTEAFF
TRBJ2-5 14 TRBV6-5 CASSYSSRPETQYF
TRBJ2-6 14 TRBV27 CASSRGSGANVLTF
TRBJ2-7 16 TRBV7-9 CASSYPGTPEENEQYF
TRBJ1-5 23 TRBV11-2 CASSLSGGKEAVSKVNSNQPQHF
TRBJ2-3 18 TRBV7-2 CASSSSRGTSPSLNTQYF
TRBJ2-4 18 TRBV20-1 CSARARMAETWAKNIQYF
TRBJ1-1 11 TRBV20-1 CSAQRGTEAFF
TRBJ1-4 16 TRBV15 CATSRPWTSTNEKLFF
TRBJ1-1 14 TRBV28 CASTYGFRGRRAFF
TRBJ2-2 16 TRBV7-2 CASSFNRERNTGELFF
TRBJ2-3 16 TRBV7-6 CASSAEVGPRGDTQYF
TRBJ2-5 13 TRBV20-1 CSGLMADYNEQYF
TRBJ1-5 15 TRBV3-1 CASSQDHRGGQPQHF
TRBJ1-2 13 TRBV4-3 CASSQDRRDGYTF
TRBJ2-1 18 TRBV14 CASSQDRTSGVSHNEQFF
TRBJ1-5 16 TRBV4-2 CASSQEPGQLIQPQHF
TRBJ1-5 15 TRBV4-3 CASSQAWGGAQPQHF
TRBJ1-6 18 TRBV7-2 CASSTRTGATPDNSPLHF
TRBJ1-3 17 TRBV15 CATSREPARSSGNTIYF
TRBJ2-5 14 TRBV6-5 CASSEQGALKTQYF
TRBJ2-1 18 TRBV20-1 CSAQYGLAGALSYNEQFF
TRBJ1-2 15 TRBV5-1 CASSYGGTGPYGYTF
TRBJ1-1 13 TRBV7-9 CASSLNMRPEAFF
TRBJ2-1 14 TRBV6-5 CASGRGPGYNEQFF
TRBJ1-1 14 TRBV19 CASRQGDLNTEAFF
TRBJ1-1 15 TRBV7-2 CASSPSRTPNTEAFF
TRBJ1-1 14 TRBV6-5 CASSYRQGIAEAFF
TRBJ1-1 14 TRBV29-1 CSVGSDRVGPEAFF
TRBJ1-1 15 TRBV5-1 CASSRDGAMNTEAFF
TRBJ1-1 13 TRBV20-1 CSAVKSKRTEAFF
TRBJ2-1 14 TRBV12-3/TRBV12-4 CASSISDRYNEQFF
TRBJ2-2 14 TRBV27 CASSLRGAGGELFF
TRBJ1-2 14 TRBV6-1 CASKEGSGYYGYTF
TRBJ1-2 16 TRBV5-1 CASSLRLSGDRYGYTF
TRBJ2-5 15 TRBV4-3 CASSQGGAKEETQYF
TRBJ2-7 14 TRBV5-1 CASRSGRHTYEQYF
TRBJ1-6 15 TRBV20-1 CSARSGTEYNSPLHF
TRBJ2-6 16 TRBV5-6 CASSPTGSTGANVLTF
TRBJ2-1 12 TRBV6-5 CASSIPWGEQFF
TRBJ1-2 15 TRBV7-3 CASSAGTDGTYGYTF
TRBJ1-2 13 TRBV5-1 CASSEQKNYGYTF
TRBJ1-2 13 TRBV9 CASGSGDGYGYTF
TRBJ2-1 16 TRBV7-9 CASSFPGTGIPNEQFF
TRBJ2-1 17 TRBV5-1 CASSLALAGASYNEQFF
TRBJ2-5 14 TRBV11-2 CASSLERAGNEQYF
TRBJ2-7 14 TRBV3-1 CASSKTSRAYEQYF
- 15 TRBV20-1 CSARGGGGPQETQYF
TRBJ2-1 16 TRBV28 CASGSYRELKADEQFF